This T cell receptor beta chain was recorded in a study of T cells in Graves' hyperthyroidism and ophthalmopathy. Study outcomes and limitations: Median prediction lead before ophthalmopathy onset was about 6.7 months with the model.

TCR beta CDR3 sequences were amplified from RNA transcripts. A set of HTBI primers served as the primers for a first-round RT-PCR of the TCR CDR3. Using its own MiXCR run on the multiplex PCR reads, TCRdb lists one record per CDR3 protein. The repertoire holds hundreds of thousands of distinct CDR3 sequences, with 11% to 15% as singletons. Notes on this clonotype: Its antigen is as yet unknown.

Looked up from germline, CDR1 is SGHTA and CDR2 is FQGTGA. The CDR3 sequence is 17 residues long. Losses at the gene ends were 5 bases for V and 2 bases for J; bases not matched to a gene: 10. The PBMCs studied were ones that came from 10 ml fresh peripheral blood. The genes are TRBV7-3 and TRBJ2-3; the match to TRBD2 covers 10 bases. Sequenced input: blood. The TCR sequence derives from a woman in her late teens or twenties with Graves' hyperthyroidism. The CDR3 DNA reads as TGTGCCAGCAGCCAGGCGCTGAGCGGGAGGGTCACAGATACGCAGTATTTT. This sequence encodes CASSQALSGRVTDTQYF.